This T cell receptor (beta chain) appears in the sequencing data of a study of identifying expanded T cells in peripheral blood (dated by TCRdb to 2018 to 2020). Some background on the complete study: Four technical replicates, made by sequencing separate aliquots from the same pool of genomic DNA, were compared pairwise. The investigation overall reported the following: The binomial model flagged approximately 1.1 differentially abundant clones between technical replicates but around 15 over roughly two weeks and around 19 over roughly 4 weeks. The beta-binomial model significantly reduced the number of clones called differentially abundant and the false-positive rate across all healthy-donor time intervals. In all healthy donors, the variance in clone template counts between samples taken around two weeks apart rose significantly as total template count increased. The authors expected biological variance in healthy repertoires might increase further over much longer intervals such as months to years.

No immune events such as infections were documented for the healthy donors during the collection period. To calibrate time-dependent variance in a beta-binomial model of T-cell clone differential abundance, blood repertoires from healthy donors were used as a training cohort. There were 10 healthy donors in the training cohort, of whom 3 were female and 7 were male. The donors were between about 29 and 64 years old, with an average age of roughly 40 years. Whole blood was collected from each healthy donor at three time points spaced two weeks apart and obtained from a commercial supplier. Genomic DNA was extracted from unsorted whole blood for immunosequencing. The immunoSEQ Assay, which uses bias-controlled multiplex PCR amplification of genomic DNA, was used to profile TCRbeta CDR3 regions. Per the authors' processing: The absolute abundance of each unique TCRbeta CDR3 region was quantified after sequences were collapsed and filtered. Differential abundance was assessed using a binomial (Fisher-equivalent) model and a beta-binomial model in which time-dependent variance fitted from healthy donors was added. Clones with fewer than 5 combined templates were removed, and a clone was called differentially abundant if the clone's Benjamini-Hochberg FDR was below 0.01. In the beta-binomial model, variance was expressed as a function of the total template count across the two samples, in the form v = (b*log(k)+a)^2. Drawn from immuneACCESS, this table holds only the in-frame rearrangements with V and J called that TCRdb kept. Clones are partly lost; checked studies trace under half to an unresolved V gene and leave the rest unexplained. The V and J calls and clone size are taken from that table; D and trimming were inferred from the DNA. For this sample the table gives 90,000 to 100,000 clones, of which over 75% were detected only once. Jointly, the top ten make up approximately 5% of the sample.

The V and J ends are trimmed by 3 bases and 2 bases, leaving 7 bases between them. Measured from the cysteine to the phenylalanine, the CDR3 is 13 residues long. The only DNA kept is the CDR3, 39 bases in frame from the first base. According to the germline V gene, CDR1 reads KGHSH and CDR2 reads LQKENI. Worth noting for this clone: The target of this receptor is not known. Base qualities are missing; no much larger clone stands one base away.

Material: blood. The rearranged segments are TRBV18 and TRBJ2-5; the D gene cannot be named for sure. The sequence was obtained from a person aged 18 to 70 in good health. The CDR3 region has the sequence CASSPIVQETQYF. At the DNA level, the sequence is TGTGCCAGCTCACCGATCGTACAAGAGACCCAGTACTTC.